The text below deals with one T cell receptor (beta chain). Its specificity is not known. This table comes from immunoSEQ multiplex PCR, and its TCRdb copy is limited to in-frame clones, with some not included. This repertoire shows roughly 64,000 clones, roughly 98% found once; its top ten account for 0.34%. The data originate from a study of Tregs in tolerant kidney transplant recipients. Study-wide findings and caveats: For some patients, primers changed over time, blocking nucleotide-level comparison.

Unstimulated regulatory T cells (CD4+CD25+CD127-), CD4+CD25- non-regulatory cells, CD4 and CD8 cells were FACS-sorted from thawed PBMCs. The CDR3 spans 14 residues. The germline V and J ends were trimmed by 4 bases and 2 bases, with 10 bases remaining between them. The germline V gene encodes CDR1 SGHRS and CDR2 YFSETQ. The chain has TRBV5-1 and TRBJ2-1; D is possibly TRBD2 (5 bases). The sample was Tregs from blood, taken before the transplant. This receptor was identified in a human donor who received a combined kidney and bone marrow transplant. This CDR3 is CASSTGITYNEQFF. CDR3 nucleotide sequence: TGCGCCAGCAGCACCGGGATTACCTACAATGAGCAGTTCTTC.